One sample yielded the 15 T cell receptor beta chains listed below, sequenced in a study of metastatic and nonmetastatic thyroid tumors. TCRdb reprocessed the PCR reads via MiXCR. The data hold some 17,000 clones, with roughly 24% observed a single time. The entire patient cohort was treatment-naive prior to thyroid surgery. The sample consisted of blood. These receptors came from a male donor with papillary thyroid cancer or a benign thyroid nodule (not recorded which). Some clones in this sample may be carry-over from other donors' samples.

This clone was observed at least ten times. V is TRBV7-2 and J is TRBJ2-5; 13 bases are shared with TRBD2. The CDR3 runs 15 residues. Trimming at V came to 5 bases and at J to 5 bases, leaving 5 bases not matched to a gene. CDR1 is SGHTA, CDR2 FQGNSA, per germline. The CDR3 nucleotides read TGTGCCAGCAGCCCACTAGCGGGAGGGACCGAGACCCAGTACTTC. It codes for CASSPLAGGTETQYF.

This clone showed up many times. The chain is built from TRBV19 and TRBJ1-5; 7 nucleotides line up with TRBD1. Germline CDR1 is LNHDA and CDR2 is SQIVND (reference sequence). The CDR3 length is 16 residues. Losses at the gene ends were 4 bases for V and 5 bases for J; bases not matched to a gene: 11. Written as DNA, the CDR3 is TGTGCCAGTAGTAAATCCCGACAGGGTAGGGATCAGCCCCAGCATTTT. As protein: CASSKSRQGRDQPQHF. The whole variable domain, remainder taken from reference TRBV19 and TRBJ1-5, is DGGITQSPKYLFRKEGQNVTLSCEQNLNHDAMYWYRQDPGQGLRLIYYSQIVNDFQKGDIAEGYSVSREKKESFPLTVTSAQKNPTAFYLCASSKSRQGRDQPQHFGDGTRLSIL.

By sample fraction, this clone is medium-sized. V is TRBV4-1 and J is TRBJ2-3; D perhaps matches TRBD1 (6 bases). Germline CDR1 is MGHRA and CDR2 is YSYEKL. This CDR3 is built from 14 residues. V lost 6 bases and J 2 bases, leaving 12 bases between the germline ends. CDR3 nucleotides: TGCGCCAGCAGACTCCGACAGGCCACAGATACGCAGTATTTT. As protein: CASRLRQATDTQYF.

This clone was picked up one time. Likely a read error: the CDR3 ends without its conserved phenylalanine or tryptophan. The DNA is omitted, as the CDR3 cannot be located on it reliably, and the CDR3 follows TCRdb's listing. The chain employs TRBV9 and TRBJ1-3; TRBD1, as called in the table, went unchecked against the DNA. The CDR3 comprises 8 residues, both ends counted. From germline, CDR1 is SGDLS and CDR2 YYNGEE. The CDR3 here is CASSAMGG.

A few counts support this clone. CDR3 nucleotides: TGTGCCACCACCCGGGCTAGCGGGAGGTGGAGGACCCAGTACTTC. It codes for CATTRASGRWRTQYF. This sequence joins TRBV10-3 and TRBJ2-5; 11 bases match TRBD2. V trimming: 10 bases; J trimming: 7 bases; junction bases outside the gene matches: 14. CDR1 is ENHRY and CDR2 is SYGVKD in the germline V gene. This CDR3 comprises 15 residues.

Ten or more counts support this clone. Its ends do not fully match the called genes, so a read error is possible. The J gene is TRBJ2-5, the V gene TRBV7-9, with 11 bases fitting TRBD2. This CDR3 spans 17 amino acids. The V gene's germline CDR1 is SEHNR and CDR2 FQNEAQ (reference sequence). The CDR3 spells CASSPARLAGTQQTQYF. The CDR3 DNA reads as TGTGCCAGCAGTCCAGCCAGACTAGCGGGAACCCAACAGACCCAGTACTTC.

By its share, this clone is medium-sized. This chain uses TRBV6-1 with TRBJ1-3, with 7 bases fitting TRBD1. With V trimmed by 6 bases and J by 0 bases, 5 bases remained unmatched. Germline lookup yields CDR1 MNHNS and CDR2 SASEGT. This CDR3 has 15 residues. CDR3 in amino acids: CASRSGTASGNTIYF. The CDR3 bases are TGTGCCAGCAGATCCGGGACAGCCTCTGGAAACACCATATATTTT.

V usage is TRBV7-6 and J usage is TRBJ1-1; no clear D. This CDR3 contains 13 residues. Germline CDR1 is SGHVS and CDR2 is FNYEAQ. V lost 2 bases and J lost 10, with 14 bases in between. This CDR3 reads CASSLPPQNIAFF. The CDR3 DNA is TGTGCCAGCAGCTTACCCCCCCAAAACATAGCTTTCTTT.

This clone is categorized as medium-sized. The chain couples TRBV28 to TRBJ1-2, with a possible D match to TRBD1 (6 bases). Trimming stripped 6 bases from V and 6 bases from J, with 11 bases between. The CDR3 contains 12 residues. The germline V gene has CDR1 MDHEN and CDR2 SYDVKM. CDR3 loop: CASSRRQDGYTF. The DNA of the CDR3 is TGTGCCAGCAGCCGCCGACAGGATGGCTACACCTTC.

This clone was observed many times. The rearrangement joins TRBV2 to TRBJ2-5; D may be TRBD1 (5 bases). The CDR3 covers 15 residues. V was clipped by 6 bases and J by 4 bases, with 18 bases between them. Germline V gives CDR1 SNHLY, CDR2 FYNNEI. CDR3 residues: CASSRDRARRETQYF. CDR3 bases: TGTGCCAGCAGCAGAGACAGAGCCAGGAGAGAGACCCAGTACTTC.

This clone occurred a few times. This rearrangement joins TRBV12-3 or TRBV12-4 to TRBJ1-5; a weak D match, TRBD1 (5 bases). V was cut by 2 bases and J by 13 bases, with 21 bases left in between. The CDR3 length is 15 residues. In DNA, the CDR3 is TGTGCCAGCAGTTTACAGGGCTTCCAGGTACAGACACAGCATTTT. Translating it yields CASSLQGFQVQTQHF.

V usage is TRBV6-5 and J usage is TRBJ2-2; D is perhaps TRBD2 (7 bases). There are 16 residues in the CDR3. V was clipped by 4 bases and J by 3 bases, with 15 bases between them. CDR1 is MNHEY and CDR2 is SVGAGI in the germline V gene. CDR3 nucleotides: TGTGCCAGCAGTTTGGGAGGGGGAGGATACACCGGGGAGCTGTTTTTT. Its translation is CASSLGGGGYTGELFF.

The DNA of the CDR3 is TGTGCCAGCAGCTTCGTTGGTCAGATCGGCTATGGCTACACCTTC. Its protein product is CASSFVGQIGYGYTF. The rearrangement joins TRBV13 to TRBJ1-2; D call uncertain. The CDR3 spans 15 residues. V shed 3 bases and J shed 4 bases, with 15 bases lying between them. Germline V gives CDR1 PRHDT, CDR2 FYEKMQ (reference sequence).

This clone has ten or more counts. The CDR3 loop reads CASSRGGDTQYF. In DNA form, the CDR3 reads TGTGCCAGCAGCCGTGGAGGGGATACGCAGTATTTT. V gene TRBV6-2 or TRBV6-3 combines with J gene TRBJ2-3; the D gene is possibly TRBD2 (6 bases). In germline, CDR1 is MNHEY, CDR2 SVGEGT. This CDR3 comprises 12 residues. The V gene lost 6 bases and the J gene lost 6 bases, with 10 bases spanning the gap.

This clone was observed at least ten times. Since a much larger clone is just one base distant, this may be a read error. This chain links TRBV5-1 with TRBJ1-2; D perhaps matches TRBD1 (5 bases). CDR3 length: 14 amino acids. The V gene's germline CDR1 is SGHRS and CDR2 YFSETQ. The CDR3 sequence: CASSSTVFNHGYTF. For the CDR3, the DNA is TGCGCCAGCAGCTCGACAGTATTTAACCATGGCTACACCTTC.